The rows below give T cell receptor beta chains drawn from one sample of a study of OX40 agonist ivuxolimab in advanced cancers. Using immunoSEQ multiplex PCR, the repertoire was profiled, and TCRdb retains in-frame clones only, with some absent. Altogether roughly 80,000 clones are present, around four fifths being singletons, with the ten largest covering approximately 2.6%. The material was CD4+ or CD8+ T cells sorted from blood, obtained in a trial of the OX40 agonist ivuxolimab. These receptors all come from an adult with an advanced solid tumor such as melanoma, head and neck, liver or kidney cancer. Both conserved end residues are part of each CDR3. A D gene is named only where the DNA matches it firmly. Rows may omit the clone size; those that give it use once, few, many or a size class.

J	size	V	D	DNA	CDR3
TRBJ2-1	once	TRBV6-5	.	TGTGCCAGCGTCAGGACAGCAGACAATGAGCAGTTCTTC	CASVRTADNEQFF
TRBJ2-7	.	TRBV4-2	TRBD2	TGTGCCAGCAGCCAAGAGAGTGAGACTAGCCCGTACTTC	CASSQESETSPYF
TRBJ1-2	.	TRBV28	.	TGTGCCAGCAGAGGGACGGGAGTCTATGGCTACACCTTC	CASRGTGVYGYTF
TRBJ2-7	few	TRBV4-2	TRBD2	TGTGCCAGCAGCCATATAGCGGGGGACGTCTTCGAGCAGTACTTC	CASSHIAGDVFEQYF
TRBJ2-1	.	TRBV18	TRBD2	TGTGCCAGCTCACCATTCCGGGACCCGGGGGGGTTCAATGAGCAGTTCTTC	CASSPFRDPGGFNEQFF
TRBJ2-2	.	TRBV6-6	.	TGTGCCACAAGGGGCAGGGGTACCGGGGAGCTGTTTTTT	CATRGRGTGELFF
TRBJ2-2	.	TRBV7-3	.	TGTGCCAGCAGCTTAGGGATCGGGGAGCTGTTTTTT	CASSLGIGELFF
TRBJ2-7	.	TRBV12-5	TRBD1	TGTGCTAGTGGTTTGGGCCGGGACAGGTTTTACGAGCAGTACTTC	CASGLGRDRFYEQYF
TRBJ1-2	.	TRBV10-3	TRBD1	TGTGCCAGCGATACAGGGGGCCATGGCTACACCTTC	CASDTGGHGYTF
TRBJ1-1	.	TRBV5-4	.	TGTGCCAGCACCCAAGGGGGGGGGCGAACTGAAGCTTTCTTT	CASTQGGGRTEAFF
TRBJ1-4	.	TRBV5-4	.	TGTGCCAGCAGTCCTGAAGGGGGTGAAAAACTGTTTTTT	CASSPEGGEKLFF
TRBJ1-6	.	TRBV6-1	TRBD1	TGTGCCAGCAGTGGGGGGACAGGGGGAACTTCACCCCTCCACTTT	CASSGGTGGTSPLHF
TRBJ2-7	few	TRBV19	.	TGTGCCAGTAGTGCCATGGGGGCGGGAAGCTACGAGCAGTACTTC	CASSAMGAGSYEQYF
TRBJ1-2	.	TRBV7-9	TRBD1	TGTGCCAGCAGCAATTATCCCGCCGGGACAGGGGGCTCGGGCTACACCTTC	CASSNYPAGTGGSGYTF
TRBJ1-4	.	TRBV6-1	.	TGTGCCAGCAGTGAACTGTATGTCAATAATGAAAAACTGTTTTTT	CASSELYVNNEKLFF
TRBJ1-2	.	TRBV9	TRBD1	TGTGCCAGCAGCGTTGGACAGGCTAACTATGGCTACACCTTC	CASSVGQANYGYTF
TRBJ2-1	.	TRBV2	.	TGTGCCAGCAGTGGGCAGGAGAATGAGCAGTTCTTC	CASSGQENEQFF
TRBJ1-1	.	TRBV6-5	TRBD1	TGTGCCAGCAGTTACTCAGAGGGACAGGGGCTCACTGAAGCTTTCTTT	CASSYSEGQGLTEAFF
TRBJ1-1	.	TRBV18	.	TGTGCCAGCTCACCGAGGGGCGACAACACTGAAGCTTTCTTT	CASSPRGDNTEAFF
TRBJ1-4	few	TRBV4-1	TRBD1	TGCGCCAGCAGCCCACAGGGGTTCCGAGAAAAACTGTTTTTT	CASSPQGFREKLFF
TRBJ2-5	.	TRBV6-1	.	TGTGCCAGCAGTGGAGGGGGGGGCGGGGAGACCCAGTACTTC	CASSGGGGGETQYF
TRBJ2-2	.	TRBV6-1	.	TGTGCCAGCAGAAACAGGGTTGGCGGGGAGCTGTTTTTT	CASRNRVGGELFF
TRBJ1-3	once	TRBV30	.	TGTGCCTGGACGCTTTGGGCTGGAAACACCATATATTTT	CAWTLWAGNTIYF
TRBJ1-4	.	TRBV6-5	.	TGTGCCAGCAGTTACCAGGCAACTAATGAAAAACTGTTTTTT	CASSYQATNEKLFF
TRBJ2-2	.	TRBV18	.	TGTGCCAGCTCACCAGGTGGAAGTTCCGGGGAGCTGTTTTTT	CASSPGGSSGELFF
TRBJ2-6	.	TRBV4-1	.	TGCGCCAGCAGTCGGGTTGGGGCCAACGTCCTGACTTTC	CASSRVGANVLTF
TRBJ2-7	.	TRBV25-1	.	TGTGCCAGCAGTGGAGACCCGACATACCCCTACGAGCAGTACTTC	CASSGDPTYPYEQYF
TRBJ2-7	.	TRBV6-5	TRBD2	TGTGCCAGCAGGCTCCGGGGGGTCCCTTCCTACGAGCAGTACTTC	CASRLRGVPSYEQYF
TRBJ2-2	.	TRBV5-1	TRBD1	TGCGCCAGCAGCTTGGACACGCGGACAGGGAACACCGGGGAGCTGTTTTTT	CASSLDTRTGNTGELFF
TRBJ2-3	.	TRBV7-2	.	TGTGCCAGCAGCCTTAGGGGGGTGGATACGCAGTATTTT	CASSLRGVDTQYF
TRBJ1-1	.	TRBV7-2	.	TGTGCCAGCAGCTTAATACGGGGTCCGGTAGTTAACACTGAAGCTTTCTTT	CASSLIRGPVVNTEAFF
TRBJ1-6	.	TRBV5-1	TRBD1	TGCGCCAGCAGCACCGGACAGGGAGGTAATTCACCCCTCCACTTT	CASSTGQGGNSPLHF
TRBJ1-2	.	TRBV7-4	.	TGTGCCAGCAGCTTAGCGCGGAGGAGCAGCTATGGCTACACCTTC	CASSLARRSSYGYTF
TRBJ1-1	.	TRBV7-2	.	TGTGCCAGCAGCTTAAAGAGCGGTACCCCAGCTTTCTTT	CASSLKSGTPAFF
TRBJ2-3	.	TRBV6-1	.	TGTGCCAGCAGCGAAAAGATGGCAGGTTCGCAGTATTTT	CASSEKMAGSQYF
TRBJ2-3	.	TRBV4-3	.	TGCGCCAGCAGCCCCCTTGGGGGCACAGATACGCAGTATTTT	CASSPLGGTDTQYF
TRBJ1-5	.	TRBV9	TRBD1	TGTGCCAGCAGCGGGACAGGTTCTAGCAATCAGCCCCAGCATTTT	CASSGTGSSNQPQHF
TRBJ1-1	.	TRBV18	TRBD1	TGTGCCAGCTCCCCGGACAGGGACGATGAGGCTTTCTTT	CASSPDRDDEAFF
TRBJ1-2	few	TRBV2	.	TGTGCCAGCAGTCAAAGAGCGGGGGGCTACACCTTC	CASSQRAGGYTF
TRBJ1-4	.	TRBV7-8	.	TGTGCCAGCAGCTTAGCGCGTCCGGATAAACTGTTTTTT	CASSLARPDKLFF
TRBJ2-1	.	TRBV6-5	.	TGTGCCAGCAGTTACTCGTCGGACAGTTCCTACAATGAGCAGTTCTTC	CASSYSSDSSYNEQFF
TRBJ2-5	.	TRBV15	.	TGTGCCACCAGCAGAGATCGTGGAGGCCAAGAGACCCAGTACTTC	CATSRDRGGQETQYF
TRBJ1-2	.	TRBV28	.	TGTGCCAGCAGTTCAACACTACAGGGAGACTACACCTTC	CASSSTLQGDYTF
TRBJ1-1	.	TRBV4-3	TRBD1	TGCGCCAGCAGCCAACAGACCGGGACAGTTAACACTGAAGCTTTCTTT	CASSQQTGTVNTEAFF
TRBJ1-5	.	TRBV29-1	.	TGCAGCGTTCGGGAACAGGTCAATCAGCCCCAGCATTTT	CSVREQVNQPQHF
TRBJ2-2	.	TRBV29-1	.	TGCAGCGTTGAAGAGTTCCAGGGGGGCACCGGGGAGCTGTTTTTT	CSVEEFQGGTGELFF
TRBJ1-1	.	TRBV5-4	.	TGTGCCAGCAGCTGGGAGCAAAGTGGGGGTGAAGCTTTCTTT	CASSWEQSGGEAFF
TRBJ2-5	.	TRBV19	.	TGTGCCAGTAGTATAGATTTGGGACCGCGGGAGACCCAGTACTTC	CASSIDLGPRETQYF
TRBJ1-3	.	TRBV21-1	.	TGTGCCAGCAGCAAGGGAGGGTTGATTGAATCGAGCAGGAACACCATATATTTT	CASSKGGLIESSRNTIYF
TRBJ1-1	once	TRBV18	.	TGTGCCAGCTCACCACGCGCGGGGTCGGACACTGAAGCTTTCTTT	CASSPRAGSDTEAFF
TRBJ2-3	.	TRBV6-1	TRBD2	TGTGCCAGCAGTGAAGCGCAGGGAGGGCCAGATACGCAGTATTTT	CASSEAQGGPDTQYF
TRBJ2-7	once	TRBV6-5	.	TGTGCCAGCAGCTCCCGTTACGAGCAGTACTTC	CASSSRYEQYF
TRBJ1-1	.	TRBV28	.	TGTGCCAGCAGTTCTTTTGGCACTGAAGCTTTCTTT	CASSSFGTEAFF
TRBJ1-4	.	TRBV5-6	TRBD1	TGTGCCAGCAGCCCACAGGGGGTAGGGGAAAAACTGTTTTTT	CASSPQGVGEKLFF
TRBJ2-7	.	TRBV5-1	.	TGCGCCAGCAGCTTACCTACTATGGACGAGCAGTACTTC	CASSLPTMDEQYF